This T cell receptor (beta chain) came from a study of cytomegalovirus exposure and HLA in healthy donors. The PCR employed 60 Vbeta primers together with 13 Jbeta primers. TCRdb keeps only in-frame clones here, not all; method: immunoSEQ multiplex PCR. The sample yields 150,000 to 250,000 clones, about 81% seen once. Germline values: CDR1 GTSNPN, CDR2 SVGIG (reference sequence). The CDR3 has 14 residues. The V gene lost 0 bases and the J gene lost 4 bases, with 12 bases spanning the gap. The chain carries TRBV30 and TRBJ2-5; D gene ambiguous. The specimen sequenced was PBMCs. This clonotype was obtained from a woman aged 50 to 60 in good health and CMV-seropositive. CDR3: CAWSVLGQAETQYF. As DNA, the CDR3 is TGTGCCTGGAGTGTACTCGGCCAGGCAGAGACCCAGTACTTC.